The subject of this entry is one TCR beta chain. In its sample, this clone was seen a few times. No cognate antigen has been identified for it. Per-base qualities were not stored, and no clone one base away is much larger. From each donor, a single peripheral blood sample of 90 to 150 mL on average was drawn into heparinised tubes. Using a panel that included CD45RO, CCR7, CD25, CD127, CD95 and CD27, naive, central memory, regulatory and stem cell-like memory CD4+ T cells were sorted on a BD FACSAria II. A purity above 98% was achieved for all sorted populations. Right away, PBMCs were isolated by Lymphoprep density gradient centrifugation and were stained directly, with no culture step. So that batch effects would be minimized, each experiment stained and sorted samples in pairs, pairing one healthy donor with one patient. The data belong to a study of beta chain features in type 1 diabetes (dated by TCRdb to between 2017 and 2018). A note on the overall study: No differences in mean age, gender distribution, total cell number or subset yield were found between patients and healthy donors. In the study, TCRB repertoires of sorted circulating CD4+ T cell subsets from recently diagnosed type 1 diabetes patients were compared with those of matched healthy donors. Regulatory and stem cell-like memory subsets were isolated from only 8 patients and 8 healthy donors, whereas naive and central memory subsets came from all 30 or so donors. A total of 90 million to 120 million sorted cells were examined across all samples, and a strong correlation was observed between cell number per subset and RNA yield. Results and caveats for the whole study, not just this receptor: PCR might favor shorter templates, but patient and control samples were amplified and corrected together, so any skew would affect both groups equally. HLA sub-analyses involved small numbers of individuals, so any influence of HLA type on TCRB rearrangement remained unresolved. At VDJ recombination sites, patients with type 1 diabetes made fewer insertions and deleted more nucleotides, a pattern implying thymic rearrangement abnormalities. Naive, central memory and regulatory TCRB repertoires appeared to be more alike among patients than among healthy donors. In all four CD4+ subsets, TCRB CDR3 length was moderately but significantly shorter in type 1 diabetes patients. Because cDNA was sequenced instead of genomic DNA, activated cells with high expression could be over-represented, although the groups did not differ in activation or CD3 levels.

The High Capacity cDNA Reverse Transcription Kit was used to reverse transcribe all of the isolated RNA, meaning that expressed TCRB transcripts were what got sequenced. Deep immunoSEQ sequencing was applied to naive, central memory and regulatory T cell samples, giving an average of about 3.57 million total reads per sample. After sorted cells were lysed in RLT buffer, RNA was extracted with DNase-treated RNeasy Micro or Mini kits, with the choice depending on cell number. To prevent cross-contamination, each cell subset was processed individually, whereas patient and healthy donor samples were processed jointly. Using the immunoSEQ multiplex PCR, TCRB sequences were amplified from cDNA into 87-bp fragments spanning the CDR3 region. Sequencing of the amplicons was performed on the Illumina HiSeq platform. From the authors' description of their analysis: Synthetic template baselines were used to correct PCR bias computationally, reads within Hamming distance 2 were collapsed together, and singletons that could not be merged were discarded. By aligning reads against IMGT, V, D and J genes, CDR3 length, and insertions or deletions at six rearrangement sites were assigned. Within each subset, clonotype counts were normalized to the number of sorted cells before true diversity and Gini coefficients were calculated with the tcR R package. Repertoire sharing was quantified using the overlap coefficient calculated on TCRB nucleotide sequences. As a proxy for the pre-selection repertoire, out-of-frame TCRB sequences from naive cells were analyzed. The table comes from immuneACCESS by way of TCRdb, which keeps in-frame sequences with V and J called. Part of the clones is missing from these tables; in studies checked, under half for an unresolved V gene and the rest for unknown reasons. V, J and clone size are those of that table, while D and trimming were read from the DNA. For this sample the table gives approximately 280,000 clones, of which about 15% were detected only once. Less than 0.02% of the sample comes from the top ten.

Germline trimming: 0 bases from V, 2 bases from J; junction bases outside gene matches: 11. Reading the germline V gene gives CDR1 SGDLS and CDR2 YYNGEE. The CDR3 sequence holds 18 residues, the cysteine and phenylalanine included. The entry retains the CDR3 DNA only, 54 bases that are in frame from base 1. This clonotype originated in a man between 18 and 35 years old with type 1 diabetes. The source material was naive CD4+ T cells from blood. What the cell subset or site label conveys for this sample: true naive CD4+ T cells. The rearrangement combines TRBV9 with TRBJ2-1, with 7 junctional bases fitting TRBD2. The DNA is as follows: TGTGCCAGCAGCGTAGCTACAGGTGGGGGAGGGACCTACAATGAGCAGTTCTTC. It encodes CASSVATGGGGTYNEQFF.